These 6 T cell receptor beta chains originate from one sample sequenced in a study of cytomegalovirus exposure and HLA in healthy donors. In the PCR, 60 Vbeta and 13 Jbeta primers were used. This table comes from immunoSEQ multiplex PCR, and its TCRdb copy is limited to in-frame clones, with some not included. This sample has some 100,000 clones, with 70% to 80% found just once. The sequenced material came from PBMCs. The receptors here all came from a woman aged 18-29 years in good health and CMV-seropositive.

The chain is built from TRBV7-6 and TRBJ2-7, with a weak D call TRBD2 (6 bases). V lost 8 bases, J lost 4 bases, and 15 bases lay in between. Germline-derived CDR1 and CDR2 are SGHVS and FNYEAQ. This CDR3 region has 13 residues. CDR3 nucleotides: TGTGCCAGCTCAAGGGTAGCGGAATACGAGCAGTACTTC. As protein: CASSRVAEYEQYF. The full variable domain, in which reference TRBV7-6 and TRBJ2-7 provide the parts outside the CDR3, is GAGVSQSPRYKVTKRGQDVALRCDPISGHVSLYWYRQALGQGPEFLTYFNYEAQQDKSGLPNDRFSAERPEGSISTLTIQRTEQRDSAMYRCASSRVAEYEQYFGPGTRLTVT.

The chain has TRBV5-1 and TRBJ2-7, with 9 bases that match TRBD2. The CDR3 is made up of 15 amino acids. J lost 4 bases, V lost 3 bases, and 8 bases had no gene match. Germline V gives CDR1 SGHRS, CDR2 YFSETQ. This CDR3 is CASSWGGSGSYEQYF. Written as DNA, the CDR3 is TGCGCCAGCAGCTGGGGCGGTAGCGGGAGTTACGAGCAGTACTTC. The full variable domain, with the rest looked up from reference TRBV5-1 and TRBJ2-7, is KAGVTQTPRYLIKTRGQQVTLSCSPISGHRSVSWYQQTPGQGLQFLFEYFSETQRNKGNFPGRFSGRQFSNSRSEMNVSTLELGDSALYLCASSWGGSGSYEQYFGPGTRLTVT.

A few counts support this clone. The V and J genes are TRBV19 and TRBJ2-7, with 12 nucleotides matching TRBD2. After removal of 4 bases from V and 1 base from J, the junction contained 5 bases not matched to a gene. The CDR3 length is 16 residues. Germline V lookup: CDR1 LNHDA, CDR2 SQIVND (reference sequence). CDR3 sequence reads: CASSSTGTSGSYEQYF. As DNA, the CDR3 is TGTGCCAGTAGTAGTACAGGGACTAGCGGGTCCTACGAGCAGTACTTC.

The genes are TRBV7-2 and TRBJ2-1, with 10 bases that match TRBD1. CDR1 is SGHTA and CDR2 is FQGNSA in the germline V gene. Trimming took 5 bases from V and 2 from J; bases not matched to a gene: 15. The CDR3 extends over 19 amino acids. The chain's CDR3 is CASSAPSGQGIGTYNEQFF. The CDR3 DNA reads TGTGCCAGCAGCGCCCCTTCGGGACAGGGGATAGGAACCTACAATGAGCAGTTCTTC.

This sequence joins TRBV18 and TRBJ2-3; D possibly corresponds to TRBD2 (5 bases). V lost 2 bases and J 3 bases, leaving 18 bases between the germline ends. The length of the CDR3 is 17 residues. CDR1 and CDR2 (germline): KGHSH, LQKENI. The CDR3 coding sequence is TGTGCCAGCTCACCAACGAGCGGCTCCCTAGGTACAGATACGCAGTATTTT. This translates into CASSPTSGSLGTDTQYF. Full variable domain (outside the CDR3, taken from reference TRBV18 and TRBJ2-3): NAGVMQNPRHLVRRRGQEARLRCSPMKGHSHVYWYRQLPEEGLKFMVYLQKENIIDESGMPKERFSAEFPKEGPSILRIQQVVRGDSAAYFCASSPTSGSLGTDTQYFGPGTRLTVL.

J is TRBJ2-7 and V is TRBV13; tentative D call: TRBD1 (5 bases). The CDR3 has 13 amino acids. Germline V lookup: CDR1 PRHDT, CDR2 FYEKMQ (reference sequence). The germline V and J ends were trimmed by 6 bases and 3 bases, with 12 bases remaining between them. CDR3 sequence: CASSFSTVYEQYF. The CDR3 region has the DNA TGTGCCAGCAGTTTCTCGACAGTCTACGAGCAGTACTTC.